What follows describes a single T cell receptor (beta chain). The antigen remains undetermined. Germline CDR1 is SQVTM and CDR2 is ANQGSEA. The CDR3 is made up of 13 amino acids. The germline V and J ends were trimmed by 2 bases and 0 bases, with 7 bases remaining between them. Profiling relied on immunoSEQ multiplex PCR, and the TCRdb table lists in-frame clones only, not all of them. The sample records 66,000 or so clones, 82% being singletons. The data stem from a study of OX40 agonist ivuxolimab in advanced cancers. Study as a whole: Ivuxolimab is a fully human IgG2 antibody that activates OX40 (CD134). Patients with hepatocellular carcinoma, melanoma, renal cell or head and neck cancer made up the dose-escalation patients.

General study points: The authors did not determine the antigen specificity of the expanded peripheral T cells.

At cycle 4 day 1, cycle 7 day 1, and baseline, blood was sampled. Source: CD4+ or CD8+ T cells sorted from blood, taken in a trial of the OX40 agonist ivuxolimab. The V and J genes are TRBV29-1 and TRBJ1-2; D remains ambiguous. This sequence was found in an adult with an advanced solid tumor such as melanoma, head and neck, liver or kidney cancer. The DNA of the CDR3 is TGCAGCGTTGAAAGAGTTCCTAACTATGGCTACACCTTC. Translated: CSVERVPNYGYTF.